The next 23 T cell receptor beta chains were all read from a single sample in a study of blood T cell repertoires in COVID-19. TCRdb keeps only in-frame clones here, not all; method: immunoSEQ multiplex PCR. The profile shows more than 250,000 clones, around 85% of them singletons. Material: peripheral blood. All receptors come from a woman in her 30s who had recovered from COVID-19.

The gene calls are TRBV5-5 and TRBJ2-3, with 7 bases matching TRBD1. The CDR3 is 13 residues long. V lost 5 bases and J lost 3; bases outside the gene matches: 3. Per the germline V gene, CDR1 is SGHKS and CDR2 is YYEKEE (reference sequence). The CDR3 loop reads CASSRQGTDTQYF. The CDR3 DNA follows: TGTGCCAGCAGTCGACAGGGTACAGATACGCAGTATTTT.

The gene calls are TRBV7-9 and TRBJ2-7, with 7 bases matching TRBD2. CDR1 is SEHNR, CDR2 FQNEAQ, per germline (reference sequence). The CDR3 has 13 residues. The V gene end was trimmed by 4 bases and the J gene end by 3 bases; junction bases not matched to a gene: 3. For the CDR3, the DNA is TGTGCCAGCAGCTGGAGCGGGAACTACGAGCAGTACTTC. Translating gives CASSWSGNYEQYF.

This chain joins TRBV10-3 and TRBJ2-7; D is undetermined. Germline CDR1 is ENHRY and CDR2 is SYGVKD. The CDR3 loop spans 13 amino acids. The V and J ends lost 8 bases and 0 bases respectively, with 11 bases between them. CDR3 coding DNA: TGTGCCATCGGTGCGCCGAGCTCCTACGAGCAGTACTTC. It translates to CAIGAPSSYEQYF.

The chain uses TRBV5-5 and TRBJ1-4, with 9 bases fitting TRBD1. There are 15 residues in the CDR3. V lost 4 bases to trimming and J lost 8 bases; unmatched junction nucleotides: 9. CDR1 SGHKS and CDR2 YYEKEE come from the germline V gene (reference sequence). The DNA of the CDR3 is TGTGCCAGCAGCCAGCCGGGACAGGGAAAAGAAAAACTGTTTTTT. It translates to CASSQPGQGKEKLFF. Full variable domain (outside the CDR3, taken from reference TRBV5-5 and TRBJ1-4): DAGVTQSPTHLIKTRGQQVTLRCSPISGHKSVSWYQQVLGQGPQFIFQYYEKEERGRGNFPDRFSARQFPNYSSELNVNALLLGDSALYLCASSQPGQGKEKLFFGSGTQLSVL.

The chain carries TRBV5-4 and TRBJ2-5; D gene ambiguous. Germline CDR1 SGHNT, CDR2 YYREEE (reference sequence). Trimming stripped 0 bases from V and 5 bases from J, with 11 bases between. The CDR3 has 14 amino acids. This CDR3 is CASSLEQAVETQYF. Here the CDR3 DNA reads TGTGCCAGCAGCTTGGAGCAGGCAGTCGAGACCCAGTACTTC.

The gene calls are TRBV29-1 and TRBJ2-7; 12 bases map to TRBD2. Trimming at V came to 0 bases and at J to 4 bases, leaving 4 bases not matched to a gene. The CDR3 totals 15 residues. Germline CDR1 reads SQVTM; CDR2 reads ANQGSEA. CDR3 in DNA: TGCAGCGTTGAAGACCCGACTAGCGGGGGTTACGAGCAGTACTTC. Its translation is CSVEDPTSGGYEQYF.

The chain employs TRBV3-1 (or the pseudogene TRBV3-2) and TRBJ2-5; 8 bases map to TRBD2. Germline lookup yields CDR1 LGHDT and CDR2 YNNKEL (reference sequence). J gave up 8 bases and V 2 bases, and 4 bases lay outside the gene matches. The length of the CDR3 is 13 residues. CDR3 sequence (DNA): TGTGCCAGCAGCCAATTAGCGGGGCCCACCCAGTACTTC. Translated, it gives CASSQLAGPTQYF.

V gene TRBV3-1 (or the pseudogene TRBV3-2) combines with J gene TRBJ1-4; 8 nucleotides match TRBD1. Trimming removed 3 bases from V and 6 bases from J; junction bases left unmatched: 6. The CDR3 spans 15 residues. CDR1 is LGHDT, CDR2 YNNKEL, per germline (reference sequence). CDR3 coding DNA: TGTGCCAGCAGCCAGAGACAGGGGATTCATGAAAAACTGTTTTTT. Residues: CASSQRQGIHEKLFF.

In this sample, this clone turned up once. The genes are TRBV5-4 and TRBJ2-3; 10 bases agree with TRBD2. CDR3 length: 12 residues. V dropped 4 bases and J dropped 9; count of bases not matched to a gene: 2. The germline V gene has CDR1 SGHNT and CDR2 YYREEE (reference sequence). CDR3 DNA sequence: TGTGCCAGCAGCCCTAGCGGGGGAACGCAGTATTTT. Translated, it gives CASSPSGGTQYF.

This clone was counted only a few times. The chain couples TRBV5-1 to TRBJ1-3, with TRBD1 matching 7 bases. The CDR3 contains 15 residues. The junction had 4 bases not matched to a gene; V was cut back by 4 bases and J by 0 bases. Germline CDR1 SGHRS, CDR2 YFSETQ. The CDR3 spells CASSTDRSSGNTIYF. In DNA, the CDR3 is TGCGCCAGCAGCACGGACAGGAGCTCTGGAAACACCATATATTTT.

The chain recombines TRBV19 with TRBJ2-7; a weak D match, TRBD1 (6 bases). This CDR3 has 12 amino acids. V gave up 10 bases and J gave up 0 bases, with 10 bases separating them. CDR1 and CDR2 from the germline V gene are LNHDA and SQIVND (reference sequence). CDR3 residues: CATVGGSYEQYF. CDR3 sequence (DNA): TGTGCCACCGTAGGGGGCTCCTACGAGCAGTACTTC.

The DNA of the CDR3 is TGTGCCAGCAGTTTCGATCGGTACAATGAGCAGTTCTTC. Its translation is CASSFDRYNEQFF. This chain links TRBV28 with TRBJ2-1; no firm D call. Germline CDR1 and CDR2: MDHEN and SYDVKM. The CDR3 spans 13 residues. Between the trimmed V and J ends, which lost 3 bases and 4 bases, there was a span of 7 bases.

Of note for this clone: Other DNA sequences in this sample translate to the same CDR3. V usage is TRBV11-2 and J usage is TRBJ2-7; 8 bases line up with TRBD2. There are 14 residues in the CDR3. V dropped 3 bases and J dropped 0; count of bases not matched to a gene: 1. Germline CDR1 SGHAT, CDR2 FQNNGV. CDR3 loop: CASSFGGDSYEQYF. CDR3 in DNA: TGTGCCAGCAGCTTCGGGGGGGACTCCTACGAGCAGTACTTC.

This clone has only one observation. The J gene is TRBJ2-3, the V gene TRBV6-5, with 8 bases fitting TRBD1. Germline CDR1 reads MNHEY; CDR2 reads SVGAGI. V was pared by 6 bases and J by 5 bases, with 10 bases of the junction left unmatched. The CDR3 contains 15 residues. The CDR3: CASSDRGPGIDTQYF. The DNA of the CDR3 is TGTGCCAGCAGCGACAGGGGCCCCGGGATAGATACGCAGTATTTT.

The J gene is TRBJ1-6, the V gene TRBV5-1; D might be TRBD1 (6 bases). Germline CDR1 reads SGHRS; CDR2 reads YFSETQ. The CDR3 contains 17 residues. V lost 4 bases, J lost 8 bases, and 22 bases lay in between. CDR3 sequence reads: CASSPDLVRGKDSPLHF. CDR3 DNA sequence: TGCGCCAGCAGCCCCGATTTGGTAAGGGGGAAGGATTCACCCCTCCACTTT.

The chain is built from TRBV19 and TRBJ2-2, with 9 bases aligning to TRBD1. There are 15 residues in the CDR3. The germline CDR1 and CDR2 sequences are LNHDA and SQIVND (reference sequence). The V and J ends lost 6 bases and 5 bases, in that order; junction bases with no gene match: 7. CDR3 sequence (DNA): TGTGCCAGTAGACGGGGACAGGGAGGGACCGGGGAGCTGTTTTTT. Protein product: CASRRGQGGTGELFF.

The chain links TRBV28 to TRBJ2-3, with TRBD2 matching over 9 bases. Germline V gene lookup returns CDR1 MDHEN and CDR2 SYDVKM. CDR3 length: 16 residues. The V gene end was trimmed by 3 bases and the J gene end by 5 bases; junction bases not matched to a gene: 9. The CDR3 bases are TGTGCCAGCAGTTTCGGCGGGAGGGCGTTTGAAGATACGCAGTATTTT. Encoded protein: CASSFGGRAFEDTQYF.

The chain has TRBV6-1 and TRBJ2-7, with a tentative D call TRBD1 (5 bases). Germline CDR1 reads MNHNS; CDR2 reads SASEGT. V dropped 1 base and J dropped 0 bases, with 22 bases sitting between them. The CDR3 is made up of 19 amino acids. CDR3 loop: CASSEDSRTYSDFSYEQYF. The CDR3 nucleotides are TGTGCCAGCAGTGAAGATAGTAGGACATACTCTGATTTCTCCTACGAGCAGTACTTC.

This chain connects TRBV7-2 to TRBJ2-7, with 9 bases fitting TRBD2. After removal of 5 bases from V and 1 base from J, the junction contained 3 bases not matched to a gene. Germline loops: CDR1 SGHTA, CDR2 FQGNSA. The CDR3 runs to 14 residues. CDR3 residues: CASSLSGGSYEQYF. The DNA for the CDR3 is TGTGCCAGCAGCCTAAGCGGGGGGTCCTACGAGCAGTACTTC. The variable domain in full, completed from reference TRBV7-2 and TRBJ2-7, reads GAGVSQSPSNKVTEKGKDVELRCDPISGHTALYWYRQSLGQGLEFLIYFQGNSAPDKSGLPSDRFSAERTGGSVSTLTIQRTQQEDSAVYLCASSLSGGSYEQYFGPGTRLTVT.

V gene TRBV7-3 combines with J gene TRBJ2-5; 9 nucleotides line up with TRBD2. The CDR3 is 18 amino acids. With 6 bases clipped from V and 4 bases from J, the junction kept 18 bases outside the gene matches. Germline V gene data show CDR1 as SGHTA and CDR2 as FQGTGA. The CDR3 protein is CASSSGESSGRWGETQYF. CDR3 DNA: TGTGCCAGCAGTTCAGGGGAGTCCAGCGGGAGGTGGGGAGAGACCCAGTACTTC.

The chain employs TRBV7-2 and TRBJ2-1, with TRBD2 identical over 10 bases. The V and J ends lost 2 bases and 6 bases, in that order; junction bases with no gene match: 4. The CDR3 sequence is 15 residues long. CDR1 SGHTA and CDR2 FQGNSA come from the germline V gene. The CDR3 spells CASSLLSGGANEQFF. As DNA, the CDR3 is TGTGCCAGCAGCTTACTAAGCGGGGGGGCCAATGAGCAGTTCTTC.

This clone showed up just once. The rearrangement joins TRBV2 to TRBJ1-1; D remains unclear. The V and J ends lost 6 bases and 1 base respectively, with 9 bases between them. Germline-derived CDR1 and CDR2 are SNHLY and FYNNEI. This CDR3 is 13 amino acids long. The CDR3, as DNA: TGTGCCAGCAGCCTCCTCGGGAACACTGAAGCTTTCTTT. Its translation is CASSLLGNTEAFF.

The rearrangement links TRBV28 to TRBJ2-7; TRBD2 agrees at 8 bases. This CDR3 region has 15 residues. The germline CDR1 and CDR2 sequences are MDHEN and SYDVKM. The V segment lost 11 bases and the J segment 7 bases; nucleotides outside the gene matches: 19. In DNA form, the CDR3 reads TGTGCCTCCTCGAGGCAAGCGGGGGTGGCGTGGGAGCAGTACTTC. It yields the protein CASSRQAGVAWEQYF.